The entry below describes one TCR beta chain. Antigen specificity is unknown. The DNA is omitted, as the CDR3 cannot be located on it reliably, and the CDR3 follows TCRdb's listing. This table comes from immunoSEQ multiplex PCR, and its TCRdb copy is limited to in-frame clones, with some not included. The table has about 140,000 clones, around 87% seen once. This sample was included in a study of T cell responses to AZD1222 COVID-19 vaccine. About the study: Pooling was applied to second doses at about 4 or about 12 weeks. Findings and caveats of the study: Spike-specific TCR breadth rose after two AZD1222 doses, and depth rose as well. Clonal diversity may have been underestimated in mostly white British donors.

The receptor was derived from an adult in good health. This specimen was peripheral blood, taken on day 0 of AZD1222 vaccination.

The CDR3 here is CASSGVVGQGARADGF. J is TRBJ1-3 and V is TRBV6-1; TRBD1 is the table's D call, not checked against the DNA. Germline lookup yields CDR1 MNHNS and CDR2 SASEGT. With termini counted, the CDR3 has 16 amino acids.